This TCR beta chain was sequenced in a study of shared clonotypes between healthy human individuals. Study context: Donor ages ranged 18 to 49 years: two women, a few men.

Study outcomes and limitations: In the sorted subsets, rarefaction showed sequencing was incomplete despite large depth.

The repertoire was sequenced with immunoSEQ multiplex PCR; TCRdb's copy has only in-frame clones and lacks some. Among about 230,000 clones listed, approximately 70% were seen once. As to this clone: What it recognizes is unknown.

The V and J ends lost 2 bases and 5 bases respectively, with 16 bases between them. The CDR3 extends over 15 amino acids. Looked up from germline, CDR1 is MNHNS and CDR2 is SASEGT. This clonotype was sampled from a man in his thirties or forties in good health. The material sequenced was memory CD4+ T cells sorted from blood. Subset meaning: CD45RA-negative fraction. This chain connects TRBV6-1 to TRBJ2-7; TRBD1 is a possible D gene (5 bases). The CDR3 loop is CASSERQRFGDEQYF. CDR3 DNA: TGTGCCAGCAGTGAACGACAGCGTTTCGGCGACGAGCAGTACTTC.